Shown below are 20 T cell receptor beta chains from a single sample sequenced in a study of metastatic and nonmetastatic thyroid tumors. From the PCR reads, TCRdb re-called clones with MiXCR. The sample includes roughly 40,000 clones, 9% to 13% of them seen just once. Thyroid surgery was performed in patients who had received no treatment beforehand. The sequencing input was blood. These receptors were taken from a male donor with papillary thyroid cancer or a benign thyroid nodule (not recorded which). Some clones in this sample may be carry-over from other donors' samples.

This clone was detected ten times or more. This chain uses TRBV19 with TRBJ1-1; 8 bases agree with TRBD1. J lost 1 base, V lost 3 bases, and 4 bases had no gene match. The CDR3 is 15 amino acids. Looked up from germline, CDR1 is LNHDA and CDR2 is SQIVND (reference sequence). The CDR3 nucleotides read TGTGCCAGTAGTATCGAAGGACAGGGGAACACTGAAGCTTTCTTT. Encoded protein: CASSIEGQGNTEAFF.

The V gene is TRBV20-1, the J gene TRBJ1-2; 8 bases align to TRBD1. CDR1 and CDR2 (germline): DFQATT, SNEGSKA (reference sequence). This CDR3 comprises 17 residues. J was trimmed by 2 bases and V by 0 bases; bases with no gene match: 11. CDR3 region: CSARDQPGQAQNYGYTF. Here the CDR3 DNA reads TGCAGTGCTAGAGATCAGCCGGGACAGGCGCAAAACTATGGCTACACCTTC.

The V call is TRBV5-1, the J call TRBJ1-2; the D is unclear. V gave up 0 bases and J gave up 1 base, with 10 bases separating them. The V gene's germline CDR1 is SGHRS and CDR2 YFSETQ. CDR3 length equals 15 residues. The CDR3 DNA reads as TGCGCCAGCAGCTTGGAACCGGGAATTAACTATGGCTACACCTTC. Its protein product is CASSLEPGINYGYTF.

This clone has a count of ten or more. A much larger clone is a single base away; this may be a read error. The V gene is TRBV28, the J gene TRBJ1-6; D gene uncertain. V gave up 5 bases and J gave up 8 bases, with 13 bases separating them. The CDR3 totals 14 residues. Germline CDR1 reads MDHEN; CDR2 reads SYDVKM. The CDR3 reads CASSPRILDSPLHF. CDR3 nucleotides: TGTGCCAGCAGTCCCAGAATCCTCGATTCACCCCTCCACTTT.

The chain combines TRBV3-1 with TRBJ2-3, with a possible D match to TRBD2 (6 bases). Germline V gene sequence: CDR1 LGHDT, CDR2 YNNKEL (reference sequence). CDR3 size: 15 residues. V was shortened by 4 bases and J by 1 base, with 12 bases between the two germline ends. The CDR3 DNA is TGTGCCAGCAGCCTAGCGGCCGGCCGCACAGATACGCAGTATTTT. Amino acids: CASSLAAGRTDTQYF.

This clone was detected only a few times. One end of the junction is discordant with germline, which a read error may explain. Other DNA sequences from this sample encode an identical CDR3 as well. This chain joins TRBV7-2 and TRBJ2-4, with D possibly being TRBD1 (7 bases). The CDR3 runs to 16 residues. Germline lookup yields CDR1 SGHTA and CDR2 FQGNSA. CDR3: CASSPEPGGGKNIQYF. The CDR3 nucleotides read TGTGCCAGCAGCCCAGAGCCAGGAGGGGGCAAAAACATTCAGTATTTC.

By share, this clone counts as medium-sized (0.01 to 0.1%). V is TRBV6-2 or TRBV6-3 and J is TRBJ2-7; D not resolved. Germline V gene data show CDR1 as MNHEY and CDR2 as SVGEGT. Trimming took 8 bases from V and 0 from J, leaving 8 bases between them. CDR3 length: 12 amino acids. The CDR3: CASGVYSYEQYF. The CDR3 nucleotides are TGTGCCAGCGGTGTTTACTCCTACGAGCAGTACTTC.

This clone was picked up many times. The chain carries TRBV5-4 and TRBJ2-3; TRBD2 matches 9 bases. Per the germline V gene, CDR1 is SGHNT and CDR2 is YYREEE (reference sequence). V gave up 0 bases and J gave up 2 bases; unmatched junction bases: 4. CDR3 length: 16 residues. CDR3 coding DNA: TGTGCCAGCAGCTTGGGGGTAGCGGGAGACACAGATACGCAGTATTTT. Translated, it gives CASSLGVAGDTDTQYF.

This clone was seen at least ten times. The V gene is TRBV25-1, the J gene TRBJ2-5; 12 bases map to TRBD2. The CDR3 extends over 14 amino acids. Germline V gives CDR1 MGHDK, CDR2 SYGVNS. V lost 6 bases and J lost 5; bases outside the gene matches: 4. The CDR3 here is CASSRTSGMETQYF. CDR3 nucleotides: TGTGCCAGCAGCAGGACTAGCGGGATGGAGACCCAGTACTTC. Complete variable domain (other parts from reference TRBV25-1 and TRBJ2-5): EADIYQTPRYLVIGTGKKITLECSQTMGHDKMYWYQQDPGMELHLIHYSYGVNSTEKGDLSSESTVSRIRTEHFPLTLESARPSHTSQYLCASSRTSGMETQYFGPGTRLLVL.

This clone was counted at least ten times. CDR3 coding DNA: TGTGCCAGCTCACCAAGGGGGAGCTACGAGCAGTACTTC. Encoded protein: CASSPRGSYEQYF. The chain has TRBV18 and TRBJ2-7, with D possibly matching TRBD1 (6 bases). Trimming removed 2 bases at V and 3 bases at J, with 8 bases between. CDR3 length equals 13 residues. The germline V gene encodes CDR1 KGHSH and CDR2 LQKENI.

This clone occurred many times. The chain combines TRBV11-2 with TRBJ2-5; D gene ambiguous. Germline values: CDR1 SGHAT, CDR2 FQNNGV. Trimming took off 0 bases at V and 4 bases at J, with 0 bases between the two ends. This CDR3 spans 11 amino acids. CDR3 residues: CASSLEETQYF. CDR3 DNA: TGTGCCAGCAGCTTAGAAGAGACCCAGTACTTC.

This clone was counted at least ten times. The chain links TRBV11-1 to TRBJ2-3; D may correspond to TRBD1 or TRBD2 (5 bases each). Trimming removed 0 bases from V and 8 bases from J, with 18 bases in between. Germline assignment: CDR1 SGHAT and CDR2 FQDESV (reference sequence). This CDR3 has 16 amino acids. Here the CDR3 DNA reads TGTGCCAGCAGCTTAGCGGGACCTCGGACACTTGGTACGCAGTATTTT. Encoded protein: CASSLAGPRTLGTQYF.

This clone was counted ten times or more. V and J are TRBV30 and TRBJ2-7; a weak D match, TRBD2 (7 bases). Trimming took off 5 bases at V and 2 bases at J, with 16 bases between the two ends. CDR1 GTSNPN and CDR2 SVGIG come from the germline V gene (reference sequence). The CDR3 has 14 residues. CDR3 amino acids: CAWGGASGPYEQYF. The CDR3 bases are TGTGCCTGGGGGGGGGCTAGCGGCCCCTACGAGCAGTACTTC.

This clone showed up just once. The chain carries TRBV18 and TRBJ2-1; the match to TRBD2 covers 10 bases. The V gene's germline CDR1 is KGHSH and CDR2 LQKENI. This CDR3 is 15 amino acids long. V was clipped by 3 bases and J by 9 bases; unmatched bases: 8. The CDR3 loop reads CASSPSGTSVIEQFF. CDR3 in DNA: TGTGCCAGCTCACCCTCCGGGACTAGCGTCATTGAGCAGTTCTTC.

This clone was counted between two and nine times. The identical CDR3 is also encoded by other nucleotide sequences in the sample. The chain couples TRBV3-1 to TRBJ2-2; the D gene is possibly TRBD1 (5 bases). CDR1 and CDR2 (germline): LGHDT, YNNKEL (reference sequence). The CDR3 spans 14 residues. V lost 5 bases and J 2 bases, leaving 9 bases between the germline ends. CDR3 sequence reads: CASSDRPNTGELFF. CDR3 coding DNA: TGTGCCAGCAGCGACAGACCTAACACCGGGGAGCTGTTTTTT.

This clone was found many times. The V gene is TRBV29-1, the J gene TRBJ2-3; D possibly corresponds to TRBD2 (6 bases). The germline gives CDR1 SQVTM, CDR2 ANQGSEA. The CDR3 loop spans 15 amino acids. Trimming shortened V by 4 bases and J by 4 bases, and 18 bases separated the two germline ends. CDR3 loop: CSVGIGLLGADTQYF. Here the CDR3 DNA reads TGCAGCGTTGGGATCGGACTATTGGGGGCAGATACGCAGTATTTT.

This clone was picked up many times. The rearrangement links TRBV9 to TRBJ1-1; D call uncertain. CDR3 size: 13 residues. V lost 2 bases and J 1 base, leaving 6 bases between the germline ends. CDR1 is SGDLS and CDR2 is YYNGEE in the germline V gene. CDR3 amino acids: CASSVAGNTEAFF. CDR3 in DNA: TGTGCCAGCAGCGTGGCAGGGAACACTGAAGCTTTCTTT. Full variable domain (remainder filled in from reference TRBV9 and TRBJ1-1): DSGVTQTPKHLITATGQRVTLRCSPRSGDLSVYWYQQSLDQGLQFLIQYYNGEERAKGNILERFSAQQFPDLHSELNLSSLELGDSALYFCASSVAGNTEAFFGQGTRLTVV.

This clone was seen at least ten times. The V gene is TRBV19, the J gene TRBJ1-6; 8 bases are shared with TRBD1. V lost 4 bases, J lost 9 bases, and 11 bases stayed unmatched. The CDR3 is 16 residues long. In germline, CDR1 is LNHDA, CDR2 SQIVND (reference sequence). CDR3 region: CASSTSGTGFFSPLHF. As DNA, the CDR3 is TGTGCCAGTAGTACTTCCGGGACAGGATTTTTTTCACCCCTCCACTTT.

The chain recombines TRBV5-6 with TRBJ2-3; 10 bases fit TRBD2. Germline CDR1 and CDR2: SGHDT and YYEEEE. V was pared by 4 bases and J by 4 bases, with 9 bases of the junction left unmatched. The CDR3 has 16 residues. CDR3 DNA sequence: TGTGCCAGCAGCCGTCGAGCTAGCGGGAGTGCAGATACGCAGTATTTT. Translating it yields CASSRRASGSADTQYF.

This clone appeared many times. The V call is TRBV19, the J call TRBJ2-6; 7 bases are shared with TRBD1. CDR1 and CDR2 (germline): LNHDA, SQIVND (reference sequence). Trimming took 10 bases from V and 0 from J; bases not matched to a gene: 3. The CDR3 is made up of 14 amino acids. In DNA form, the CDR3 reads TGTGCCACGGGACAGAACTCTGGGGCCAACGTCCTGACTTTC. Amino acids: CATGQNSGANVLTF.